This T cell receptor (beta chain) was obtained from a study of T cell repertoires in cytomegalovirus infection. Study results and caveats: HLA-C-restricted CMV-specific TCR beta clonotypes were dominant in the ex vivo response.

V lost 3 bases and J 0 bases, leaving 11 bases between the germline ends. Germline V gives CDR1 ENHRY, CDR2 SYGVKD. This CDR3 comprises 16 residues. This clonotype was recorded at least ten times. Its antigen is undetermined. Each CDR3 protein gets one entry after TCRdb re-called the reads with MiXCR. The data contain some 400,000 distinct CDR3 sequences, approximately 18% of them seen just once; the ten biggest clones take up approximately 10%. This TCR came from a human donor in good health (CMV status not recorded). Some clones in this sample may be carry-over from other donors' samples. The specimen was PBMCs. This chain uses TRBV10-3 with TRBJ2-2; D is unclear. DNA of the CDR3: TGTGCCATCAGTGAATCGGGCCCCCCGAACACCGGGGAGCTGTTTTTT. It translates to CAISESGPPNTGELFF.